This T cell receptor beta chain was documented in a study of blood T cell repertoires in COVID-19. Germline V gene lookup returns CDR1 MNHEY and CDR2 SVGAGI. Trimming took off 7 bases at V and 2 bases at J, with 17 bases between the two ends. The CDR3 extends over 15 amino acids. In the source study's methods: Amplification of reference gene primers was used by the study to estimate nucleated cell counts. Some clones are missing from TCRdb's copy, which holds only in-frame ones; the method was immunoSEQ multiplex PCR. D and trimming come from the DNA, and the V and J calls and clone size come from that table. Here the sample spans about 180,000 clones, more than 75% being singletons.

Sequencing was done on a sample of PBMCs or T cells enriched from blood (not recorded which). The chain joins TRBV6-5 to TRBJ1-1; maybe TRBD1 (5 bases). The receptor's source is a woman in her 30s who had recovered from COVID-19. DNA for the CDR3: TGTGCCAGCAATGGGTGGGAGGGACTAAACACTGAAGCTTTCTTT. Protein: CASNGWEGLNTEAFF.